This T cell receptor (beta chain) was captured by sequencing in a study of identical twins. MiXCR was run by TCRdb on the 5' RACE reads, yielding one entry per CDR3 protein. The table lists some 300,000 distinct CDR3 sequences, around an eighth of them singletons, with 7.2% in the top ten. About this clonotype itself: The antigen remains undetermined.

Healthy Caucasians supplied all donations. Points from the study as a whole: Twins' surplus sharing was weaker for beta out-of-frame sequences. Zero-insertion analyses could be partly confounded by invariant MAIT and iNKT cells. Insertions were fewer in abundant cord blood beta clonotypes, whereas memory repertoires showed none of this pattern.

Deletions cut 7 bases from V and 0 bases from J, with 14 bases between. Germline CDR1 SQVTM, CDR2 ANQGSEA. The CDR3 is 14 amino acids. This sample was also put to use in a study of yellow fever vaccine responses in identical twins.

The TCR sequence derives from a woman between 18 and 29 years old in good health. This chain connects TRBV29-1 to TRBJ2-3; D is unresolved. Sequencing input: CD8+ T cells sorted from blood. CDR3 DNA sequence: TGCAGCGCCGACCTAAGAACTAGCACAGATACGCAGTATTTT. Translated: CSADLRTSTDTQYF.